This paragraph covers one T cell receptor (beta chain) sequence. Generated by immunoSEQ multiplex PCR, the TCRdb table keeps only in-frame clones and is missing some. The profile shows some 77,000 clones, roughly 90% of them singletons. The V gene's germline CDR1 is LGHNA and CDR2 YSLEER. CDR3 size: 12 residues. With 5 bases removed from V and 8 bases from J, the gap between germline ends came to 10 bases. This sample stems from a study of T cell changes during pregnancy in multiple sclerosis. This chain links TRBV4-3 with TRBJ2-1; D gene ambiguous. Source: peripheral blood, taken before pregnancy. The sequence was obtained from a female donor with multiple sclerosis, enrolled in a pregnancy study. Here the CDR3 DNA reads TGCGCCAGCAGCTCCTCGAGCTATGAGCAGTTCTTC. Amino acid sequence: CASSSSSYEQFF.